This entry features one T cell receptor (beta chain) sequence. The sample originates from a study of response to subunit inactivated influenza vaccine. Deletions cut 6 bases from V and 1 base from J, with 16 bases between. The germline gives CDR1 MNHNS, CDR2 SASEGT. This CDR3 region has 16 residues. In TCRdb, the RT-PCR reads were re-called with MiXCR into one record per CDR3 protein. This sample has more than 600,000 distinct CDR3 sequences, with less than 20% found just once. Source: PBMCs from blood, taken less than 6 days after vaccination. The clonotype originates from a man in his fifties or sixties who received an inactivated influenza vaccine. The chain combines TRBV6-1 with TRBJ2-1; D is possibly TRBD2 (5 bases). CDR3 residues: CASRSRGRASYNEQFF. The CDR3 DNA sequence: TGTGCCAGCAGGTCTAGAGGGCGGGCGTCCTACAATGAGCAGTTCTTC.